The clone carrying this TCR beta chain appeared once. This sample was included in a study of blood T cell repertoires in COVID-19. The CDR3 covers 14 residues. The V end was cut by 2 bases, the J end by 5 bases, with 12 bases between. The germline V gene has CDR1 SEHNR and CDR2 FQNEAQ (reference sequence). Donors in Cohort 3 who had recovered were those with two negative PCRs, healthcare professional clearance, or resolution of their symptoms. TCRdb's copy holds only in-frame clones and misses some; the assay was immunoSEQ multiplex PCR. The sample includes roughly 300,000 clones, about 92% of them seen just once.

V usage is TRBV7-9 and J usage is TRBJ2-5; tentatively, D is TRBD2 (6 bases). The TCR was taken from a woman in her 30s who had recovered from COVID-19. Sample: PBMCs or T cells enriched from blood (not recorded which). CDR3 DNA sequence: TGTGCCAGCAGCTTAATCGAAGGAGGGGAGACCCAGTACTTC. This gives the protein CASSLIEGGETQYF.